Below are 25 T cell receptor beta chains sequenced from a single sample in a study of identifying expanded T cells in peripheral blood. Sequenced by immunoSEQ multiplex PCR; TCRdb stores in-frame clones only, minus some. In the table there are about 52,000 clones, around 82% of which are singletons. The sequencing input was blood. The receptors stem from a person aged 18 to 75 in good health.

The chain employs TRBV5-5 and TRBJ2-5, with D perhaps TRBD2 (6 bases). V dropped 6 bases and J dropped 1 base, with 10 bases sitting between them. The CDR3 runs 13 residues. Germline-derived CDR1 and CDR2 are SGHKS and YYEKEE (reference sequence). The CDR3 sequence is CASILALQETQYF. In DNA form, the CDR3 reads TGTGCCAGCATTCTAGCGCTCCAAGAGACCCAGTACTTC.

The chain couples TRBV29-1 to TRBJ1-1, with 7 bases that match TRBD1. CDR1 is SQVTM and CDR2 is ANQGSEA in the germline V gene. V shed 7 bases and J 1 base; nucleotides not matched to a gene: 6. The CDR3 totals 13 residues. CDR3 residues: CSAGQTANTEAFF. The CDR3 nucleotides are TGCAGCGCGGGACAGACGGCGAACACTGAAGCTTTCTTT.

This clone was detected only a few times. This chain uses TRBV7-3 with TRBJ1-2, with D unresolved. CDR3 length: 13 residues. V lost 1 base to trimming and J lost 8 bases, with 11 bases between them. The germline V gene encodes CDR1 SGHTA and CDR2 FQGTGA. CDR3 sequence reads: CASSLSSRRGYTF. The DNA for the CDR3 is TGTGCCAGCAGCTTAAGTTCCCGGCGGGGCTACACCTTC. Based on the CDR3 plus reference TRBV7-3 and TRBJ1-2, the full variable domain is GAGVSQTPSNKVTEKGKYVELRCDPISGHTALYWYRQSLGQGPEFLIYFQGTGAADDSGLPNDRFFAVRPEGSVSTLKIQRTERGDSAVYLCASSLSSRRGYTFGSGTRLTVV.

The CDR3: CASITGTRGTEAFF. CDR3 coding DNA: TGTGCCAGTATTACCGGGACCCGGGGCACTGAAGCTTTCTTT. The chain recombines TRBV19 with TRBJ1-1; perhaps TRBD1 as D (5 bases). The V and J ends lost 7 bases and 4 bases respectively, with 16 bases between them. Germline loops: CDR1 LNHDA, CDR2 SQIVND (reference sequence). This CDR3 region has 14 residues.

The V and J genes are TRBV9 and TRBJ2-3; TRBD2 might be the D (6 bases). Between the trimmed V and J ends, which lost 3 bases and 0 bases, there was a span of 8 bases. The CDR3 has 14 residues. The germline CDR1 and CDR2 sequences are SGDLS and YYNGEE. CDR3 amino acids: CASSAGVSTDTQYF. In nucleotides, the CDR3 is TGTGCCAGCAGCGCGGGGGTTAGCACAGATACGCAGTATTTT.

V is TRBV7-2 and J is TRBJ2-7; TRBD1 or TRBD2 may be the D gene (5 bases each). The CDR3 is made up of 16 amino acids. Germline lookup yields CDR1 SGHTA and CDR2 FQGNSA. The V gene lost 1 base and the J gene lost 2 bases, with 15 bases spanning the gap. CDR3 loop: CASSLGSRGVTYEQYF. CDR3 in DNA: TGTGCCAGCAGCTTAGGATCCCGAGGGGTAACCTACGAGCAGTACTTC.

The chain carries TRBV4-1 and TRBJ2-2, with 8 bases fitting TRBD2. With 1 base clipped from V and 2 bases from J, the junction kept 6 bases outside the gene matches. Germline-derived CDR1 and CDR2 are MGHRA and YSYEKL. The CDR3 spans 17 residues. The CDR3 region is CASSQGFSGRNTGELFF. Written as DNA, the CDR3 is TGCGCCAGCAGCCAAGGGTTCAGCGGGAGAAACACCGGGGAGCTGTTTTTT.

The chain carries TRBV6-6 and TRBJ2-7, with D unclear. With 0 bases removed from V and 6 bases from J, the gap between germline ends came to 6 bases. This CDR3 has 12 residues. Germline V gives CDR1 MNHNY, CDR2 SVGAGI (reference sequence). The CDR3 protein is CASSYSGPEQYV. DNA of the CDR3: TGTGCCAGCAGTTACTCAGGTCCCGAGCAGTACGTC.

The chain carries TRBV19 and TRBJ1-2; D is unclear. The CDR3 is made up of 9 amino acids. V was pared by 10 bases and J by 5 bases, with 5 bases between. Germline V gene sequence: CDR1 LNHDA, CDR2 SQIVND (reference sequence). CDR3 amino acids: CAIGYGYTF. DNA of the CDR3: TGTGCCATCGGTTATGGCTACACCTTC. Drawing the rest from reference TRBV19 and TRBJ1-2, the complete variable domain is DGGITQSPKYLFRKEGQNVTLSCEQNLNHDAMYWYRQDPGQGLRLIYYSQIVNDFQKGDIAEGYSVSREKKESFPLTVTSAQKNPTAFYLCAIGYGYTFGSGTRLTVV.

The chain couples TRBV6-5 to TRBJ1-2; D gene uncertain. The CDR3 length is 14 residues. In germline, CDR1 is MNHEY, CDR2 SVGAGI. Trimming left V 6 bases short and J 8 bases short, with 19 bases between. CDR3 sequence: CASRTQRGSEGYTF. The DNA of the CDR3 is TGTGCCAGCAGAACCCAGCGAGGCTCTGAAGGCTACACCTTC.

V and J are TRBV6-1 and TRBJ1-5; D gene ambiguous. The CDR3 sequence is 15 residues long. Trimming pared 2 bases from V and 2 bases from J, leaving 10 bases between. Germline CDR1 and CDR2: MNHNS and SASEGT. CDR3 amino acids: CASSESIGRNQPQHF. The CDR3 DNA sequence: TGTGCCAGCAGTGAATCTATCGGCCGCAATCAGCCCCAGCATTTT.

The V and J genes are TRBV7-2 and TRBJ2-7, with 7 bases aligning to TRBD2. Trimming cost V 1 base and J 1 base; bases outside gene matches: 7. CDR3 size: 16 residues. The V gene's germline CDR1 is SGHTA and CDR2 FQGNSA. The CDR3 region has the DNA TGTGCCAGCAGCTTAGGGCGGGAGAAAGCATCCTACGAGCAGTACTTC. This sequence encodes CASSLGREKASYEQYF.

This chain connects TRBV7-9 to TRBJ1-2; the D is unclear. CDR1 and CDR2 from the germline V gene are SEHNR and FQNEAQ (reference sequence). The CDR3 extends over 13 amino acids. Trimming shortened V by 2 bases and J by 2 bases, and 6 bases separated the two germline ends. The CDR3 nucleotides read TGTGCCAGCAGCTTACGAGAAAACTATGGCTACACCTTC. This translates into CASSLRENYGYTF. Full variable domain (outside the CDR3, taken from reference TRBV7-9 and TRBJ1-2): DTGVSQNPRHKITKRGQNVTFRCDPISEHNRLYWYRQTLGQGPEFLTYFQNEAQLEKSRLLSDRFSAERPKGSFSTLEIQRTEQGDSAMYLCASSLRENYGYTFGSGTRLTVV.

This clone appeared once. This chain connects TRBV7-8 to TRBJ1-5; 11 bases align to TRBD1. Germline CDR1 reads SGHVS; CDR2 reads FQNEAQ. J was trimmed by 7 bases and V by 4 bases; bases with no gene match: 6. The CDR3 covers 15 residues. CDR3 DNA: TGTGCCAGCAGCTCCGGACAGGGGGCGAGACAGCCCCAGCATTTT. Its translation: CASSSGQGARQPQHF. Together with reference TRBV7-8 and TRBJ1-5, the CDR3 gives the full variable domain: GAGVSQSPRYKVAKRGQDVALRCDPISGHVSLFWYQQALGQGPEFLTYFQNEAQLDKSGLPSDRFFAERPEGSVSTLKIQRTQQEDSAVYLCASSSGQGARQPQHFGDGTRLSIL.

The rearrangement joins TRBV18 to TRBJ2-1, with D possibly being TRBD1 or TRBD2 (6 bases each). The CDR3 has 15 amino acids. From germline, CDR1 is KGHSH and CDR2 LQKENI. V lost 6 bases and J lost 6, with 18 bases in between. This CDR3 is CASSPIGGFSNEQFF. The CDR3 bases are TGTGCCAGCTCGCCTATAGGGGGGTTCTCCAATGAGCAGTTCTTC.

This rearrangement joins TRBV2 to TRBJ2-5, with D tentatively TRBD1 or TRBD2 (5 bases each). The CDR3 consists of 13 residues. Germline CDR1 and CDR2: SNHLY and FYNNEI. V was pared by 6 bases and J by 5 bases, with 13 bases between. In DNA, the CDR3 is TGTGCCAGCAGGAGGGGAGTGGAGGAGACCCAGTACTTC. This gives the protein CASRRGVEETQYF.

This rearrangement joins TRBV15 to TRBJ2-3; D perhaps matches TRBD2 (6 bases). The CDR3 spans 14 residues. Germline CDR1 LNHNV, CDR2 YYDKDF (reference sequence). V lost 6 bases and J lost 1, with 11 bases in between. The CDR3 loop reads CATSVRGGTDTQYF. Written as DNA, the CDR3 is TGTGCCACCAGTGTGCGCGGGGGCACAGATACGCAGTATTTT.

This clone was recorded only once. This chain links TRBV29-1 with TRBJ1-1, with D possibly being TRBD1 (5 bases). The CDR3 runs 13 residues. Germline V gene sequence: CDR1 SQVTM, CDR2 ANQGSEA. Between the trimmed V and J ends, which lost 4 bases and 1 base, there was a span of 10 bases. The CDR3 bases are TGCAGCGTTGTCCCCGGGGCGAACACTGAAGCTTTCTTT. This codes for CSVVPGANTEAFF.

This clone appeared a single time. The CDR3 DNA follows: TGTGCCAGCAGTCTGGGGGGCTATGGCTACACCTTC. It is translated as CASSLGGYGYTF. The chain joins TRBV14 to TRBJ1-2, with a tentative D call TRBD1 (5 bases). Germline V CDR1 and CDR2: SGHDN, FVKESK. The CDR3 runs to 12 residues. The V and J ends lost 6 bases and 4 bases respectively, with 9 bases between them.

This chain uses TRBV5-1 with TRBJ1-3; 7 bases line up with TRBD1. This CDR3 is built from 15 residues. Germline loops: CDR1 SGHRS, CDR2 YFSETQ. V shed 3 bases, J shed 6 bases, and the junction held 9 bases outside the gene matches. CDR3 DNA: TGCGCCAGCAGCTCTATGGGACAGAACCAAAACACCATATATTTT. Amino acids: CASSSMGQNQNTIYF. Variable domain in full (rest from reference TRBV5-1 and TRBJ1-3): KAGVTQTPRYLIKTRGQQVTLSCSPISGHRSVSWYQQTPGQGLQFLFEYFSETQRNKGNFPGRFSGRQFSNSRSEMNVSTLELGDSALYLCASSSMGQNQNTIYFGEGSWLTVV.

The CDR3 DNA is TGTGCCACCAGCAGAGATCCTGGGAGAAACATTCAGTACTTC. The encoded protein is CATSRDPGRNIQYF. The chain links TRBV15 to TRBJ2-4; tentatively, D is TRBD2 (5 bases). The CDR3 is 14 residues long. The V end was cut by 0 bases, the J end by 6 bases, with 9 bases between. The germline V gene has CDR1 LNHNV and CDR2 YYDKDF (reference sequence).

The chain uses TRBV27 and TRBJ2-1; no reliable D call. V lost 3 bases to trimming and J lost 3 bases, with 15 bases between them. CDR1 MNHEY and CDR2 SMNVEV come from the germline V gene (reference sequence). The CDR3 sequence is 16 residues long. Here the CDR3 reads CASSLGTSVYYNEQFF. As DNA, the CDR3 is TGTGCCAGCAGTTTGGGTACGTCTGTATACTACAATGAGCAGTTCTTC.

This clone was counted ten times or more. The J gene is TRBJ2-7, the V gene TRBV19; D perhaps matches TRBD1 (6 bases). Trimming pared 4 bases from V and 5 bases from J, leaving 15 bases between. This CDR3 is built from 14 residues. Germline V gives CDR1 LNHDA, CDR2 SQIVND (reference sequence). This chain's CDR3 is CASSRNLRGDEQYF. The CDR3 DNA reads as TGTGCCAGTAGTAGAAATCTCAGGGGCGACGAGCAGTACTTC.

This rearrangement joins TRBV7-2 to TRBJ2-2, with 7 bases fitting TRBD2. From germline, CDR1 is SGHTA and CDR2 FQGNSA. The V and J ends lost 5 bases and 2 bases, in that order; junction bases with no gene match: 5. The CDR3 has 15 amino acids. This CDR3 is CASSRGTTNTGELFF. The CDR3 DNA reads as TGTGCCAGCAGCCGTGGGACTACCAACACCGGGGAGCTGTTTTTT.

The CDR3 bases are TGTGCCAGCAGGGACGGGACCGACACCGGGGAGCTGTTTTTT. Protein sequence: CASRDGTDTGELFF. The rearrangement uses TRBV2 and TRBJ2-2; either TRBD1 or TRBD2 may supply D (5 bases each). Germline V lookup: CDR1 SNHLY, CDR2 FYNNEI. Trimming removed 6 bases from V and 3 bases from J, with 11 bases in between. The CDR3 spans 14 residues. The entire variable domain, with the rest obtained from reference TRBV2 and TRBJ2-2, is as follows: EPEVTQTPSHQVTQMGQEVILRCVPISNHLYFYWYRQILGQKVEFLVSFYNNEISEKSEIFDDQFSVERPDGSNFTLKIRSTKLEDSAMYFCASRDGTDTGELFFGEGSRLTVL.